This T cell receptor (beta chain) appears in the sequencing data of a study of memory CD4+ T cells and cytomegalovirus serostatus. Notes on the study in general: 67 of 164 known CMV-associated TCRbeta sequences appeared in CD4+ memory.

The sort gate was single viable CD3+CD4+CD8-CD45RO+ cells for memory CD4+ T cells. CMV serostatus came from serum IgG against pp150, pp28, p38, p52. Total CD4+ T cells were enriched by CD4 positive selection. V shed 6 bases, J shed 1 base, and the junction held 3 bases outside the gene matches. This CDR3 spans 14 amino acids. CDR1 LNHDA and CDR2 SQIVND come from the germline V gene (reference sequence). Under the authors' procedure: After removing out-of-frame reads, 2.3 million or so distinct TCRbeta sequences remained. Produced via immunoSEQ multiplex PCR; TCRdb's table is partial and in-frame only. V and J calls and clone size come straight from that table; D and trimming were deduced from the DNA. This table has 56,000 or so clones, about three quarters appearing once. Notes on this clone: Its antigen is not known.

The sample consisted of memory CD4+ T cells from blood. The J gene is TRBJ1-1, the V gene TRBV19; 9 positions match TRBD1. The receptor was isolated from an adult in good health and CMV-seronegative. Some clones in this sample may be carry-over from other donors' samples. The CDR3 nucleotides read TGTGCCAGTAGCCCACAGGGGGCGAACACTGAAGCTTTCTTT. As protein: CASSPQGANTEAFF.